This record concerns one TCR beta chain sequence. This specimen belongs to a study of early T cells in non-severe SARS-CoV-2 infection. Whole-study context: Sequenced material consisted of bulk RNA (from unsorted whole blood), and chains were unpaired.

TCRdb re-derived calls from the 5' RACE reads in MiXCR, one entry per CDR3 protein. Of approximately 60,000 distinct CDR3 sequences in the sample, over 9.5% are singletons; the top ten hold about 3.1%. The TCR sequence derives from an adult who was a healthcare worker with PCR-confirmed SARS-CoV-2 infection or an uninfected control (not recorded which). The sequencing input was whole blood.

CDR3 nucleotide sequence: TGTGCCAGCCGACCCGGGGGGAGCACCGGGGAGCTGTTTTTT. Its protein is CASRPGGSTGELFF. The rearrangement links TRBV28 to TRBJ2-2; TRBD2 matches at 7 bases. The length of the CDR3 is 14 residues. V lost 8 bases and J lost 4; bases outside the gene matches: 7. CDR1 MDHEN and CDR2 SYDVKM come from the germline V gene. Based on the CDR3 plus reference TRBV28 and TRBJ2-2, the full variable domain is DVKVTQSSRYLVKRTGEKVFLECVQDMDHENMFWYRQDPGLGLRLIYFSYDVKMKEKGDIPEGYSVSREKKERFSLILESASTNQTSMYLCASRPGGSTGELFFGEGSRLTVL.